This T cell receptor (beta chain) was captured in a study of blood T cell repertoires in COVID-19. Looking at the study overall: From T cells, B-cell-depleted T cells, or PBMCs came the material, which was cDNA or gDNA.

This clone appeared a single time. Profiled with immunoSEQ multiplex PCR; TCRdb holds only in-frame clones, not every one. In the table there are about 210,000 clones, roughly four fifths of which are singletons. V dropped 10 bases and J dropped 8; count of bases not matched to a gene: 6. The CDR3 consists of 11 residues. Germline assignment: CDR1 SGHRS and CDR2 YFSETQ. This sequence joins TRBV5-1 and TRBJ1-2; 9 bases are a match to TRBD1. Sequences were obtained from peripheral blood. The source of this sequence is a woman older than 75 with COVID-19, enrolled during active disease. DNA for the CDR3: TGCGCCCCGCACAGGGGGCACGGCTACACCTTC. Translated: CAPHRGHGYTF. Using reference TRBV5-1 and TRBJ1-2 for the parts outside the CDR3, the full variable domain is KAGVTQTPRYLIKTRGQQVTLSCSPISGHRSVSWYQQTPGQGLQFLFEYFSETQRNKGNFPGRFSGRQFSNSRSEMNVSTLELGDSALYLCAPHRGHGYTFGSGTRLTVV.